The clone carrying this T cell receptor beta chain was picked up many times. This specimen belongs to a study of T cells after yellow fever vaccination. Each CDR3 protein is one row after TCRdb ran MiXCR on the 5' RACE reads. The sample yields more than 20,000 distinct CDR3 sequences, 5.5% seen once. Sequences were derived from PBMCs, either bulk or a sorted T-cell subset (CD4+, CD8+, memory, or dextramer-sorted; not recorded which), sampled 15 days after the yellow fever booster vaccination. The sequence derives from a man under 40 who received the YFV17D yellow fever vaccine.

CDR3 region: CASRVSGGADTQYF. Here the CDR3 DNA reads TGTGCCAGCAGGGTTAGCGGGGGAGCCGATACGCAGTATTTT. The chain links TRBV7-9 to TRBJ2-3; 9 bases are shared with TRBD2. This CDR3 spans 14 amino acids. From germline, CDR1 is SEHNR and CDR2 FQNEAQ (reference sequence). Germline trimming cut 6 bases from V and 6 bases from J; bases unmatched to any gene: 7.